This is a list of T cell receptor beta chains from one sample in a study of T cell responses to AZD1222 COVID-19 vaccine. The protocol was immunoSEQ multiplex PCR, while the TCRdb copy is restricted to in-frame clones and leaves out a portion. Altogether about 83,000 clones are present, 70% to 90% being singletons, with the ten largest covering roughly 4.8%. The specimen comprised peripheral blood, sampled on day 0 of MenACWY control vaccination. The receptors stem from an adult in good health. CDR3s include the opening cysteine and the closing phenylalanine or tryptophan. The order of the fields is D gene, J gene, V gene, clone size, CDR3 length, CDR3 protein, CDR3 DNA. A D gene is named only where the DNA matches it firmly. Expanded clones get a size class; other rows say once, few or many, or leave the size out.

D: -; J: TRBJ1-2; V: TRBV27; size: -; length: 11; CDR3: CASSSGDGYTF; DNA: TGTGCCAGCAGTTCTGGGGACGGCTACACCTTC
D: TRBD2; J: TRBJ2-1; V: TRBV19; size: once; length: 15; CDR3: CASISLAGSYNEQFF; DNA: TGTGCCAGTATTTCACTAGCGGGATCCTACAATGAGCAGTTCTTC
D: TRBD2; J: TRBJ2-1; V: TRBV27; size: -; length: 17; CDR3: CASSFIGLAGSYNEQFF; DNA: TGTGCCAGCAGTTTTATCGGACTAGCGGGCTCCTACAATGAGCAGTTCTTC
D: -; J: TRBJ1-5; V: TRBV11-2; size: -; length: 13; CDR3: CASSLAGNQPQHF; DNA: TGTGCCAGCAGCTTGGCGGGGAATCAGCCCCAGCATTTT
D: -; J: TRBJ1-2; V: TRBV28; size: -; length: 10; CDR3: CASRDYGYTF; DNA: TGTGCCAGCAGGGACTATGGCTACACCTTC
D: -; J: TRBJ1-5; V: TRBV30; size: -; length: 13; CDR3: CAWSDQQGQPQHF; DNA: TGTGCCTGGAGTGACCAACAGGGCCAGCCCCAGCATTTT
D: -; J: TRBJ2-3; V: TRBV6-5; size: -; length: 14; CDR3: CASSRTHRGSTQYF; DNA: TGTGCCAGCAGTCGGACCCACCGAGGGAGCACGCAGTATTTT
D: -; J: TRBJ2-2; V: TRBV28; size: -; length: 13; CDR3: CASSRDDTGELFF; DNA: TGTGCCAGCAGCAGGGACGACACCGGGGAGCTGTTTTTT
D: -; J: TRBJ1-1; V: TRBV6-5; size: -; length: 15; CDR3: CASTPGPLRGTEAFF; DNA: TGTGCCAGCACCCCAGGGCCGCTCCGGGGGACTGAAGCTTTCTTT
D: -; J: TRBJ1-4; V: TRBV6-5; size: -; length: 15; CDR3: CASSYSGQGREKLFF; DNA: TGTGCCAGCAGTTACTCGGGCCAGGGGCGTGAAAAACTGTTTTTT
D: -; J: TRBJ1-3; V: TRBV18; size: -; length: 16; CDR3: CASSPAGFGSGNTIYF; DNA: TGTGCCAGCTCACCGGCAGGGTTCGGCTCTGGAAACACCATATATTTT
D: -; J: TRBJ2-7; V: TRBV15; size: -; length: 13; CDR3: CATSIRPYYEQYF; DNA: TGTGCCACCAGCATCCGGCCCTATTACGAGCAGTACTTC
D: -; J: TRBJ1-3; V: TRBV10-1; size: -; length: 16; CDR3: CASSPLQGNSGNTIYF; DNA: TGCGCCAGCAGCCCATTACAGGGAAACTCTGGAAACACCATATATTTT
D: -; J: TRBJ2-1; V: TRBV4-1; size: -; length: 15; CDR3: CASSQGPGPYNEQFF; DNA: TGCGCCAGCAGCCAAGGTCCGGGTCCCTACAATGAGCAGTTCTTC
D: TRBD2; J: TRBJ2-7; V: TRBV3-1/TRBV3-2; size: -; length: 15; CDR3: CASSQQRDASYEQYF; DNA: TGTGCCAGCAGCCAACAGCGGGACGCCTCCTACGAGCAGTACTTC
D: -; J: TRBJ2-3; V: TRBV6-5; size: -; length: 15; CDR3: CASSYGAENTDTQYF; DNA: TGTGCCAGCAGTTACGGGGCGGAGAACACAGATACGCAGTATTTT
D: -; J: TRBJ2-7; V: TRBV5-4; size: -; length: 14; CDR3: CASSLAVNRYEQYF; DNA: TGTGCCAGCAGCTTGGCGGTAAACCGCTACGAGCAGTACTTC
D: -; J: TRBJ1-1; V: TRBV11-2; size: -; length: 13; CDR3: CASSFVIQGRAFF; DNA: TGTGCCAGCAGCTTCGTCATACAGGGAAGAGCTTTCTTT
D: -; J: TRBJ2-7; V: TRBV7-8; size: -; length: 12; CDR3: CASSAQGHEQYF; DNA: TGTGCCAGCAGCGCACAGGGCCACGAGCAGTACTTC
D: TRBD1; J: TRBJ1-1; V: TRBV4-3; size: -; length: 19; CDR3: CASSHDVGTGTSMNTEAFF; DNA: TGCGCCAGCAGCCACGACGTCGGGACAGGGACTTCCATGAACACTGAAGCTTTCTTT
D: -; J: TRBJ2-1; V: TRBV6-4; size: -; length: 14; CDR3: CASSDSAEDNEQFF; DNA: TGTGCCAGCAGTGACTCAGCGGAGGACAATGAGCAGTTCTTC
D: TRBD1; J: TRBJ1-1; V: TRBV29-1; size: once; length: 13; CDR3: CSAFRQGGSEAFF; DNA: TGCAGCGCCTTCCGACAGGGTGGAAGTGAAGCTTTCTTT
D: TRBD2; J: TRBJ2-1; V: TRBV5-4; size: -; length: 14; CDR3: CASSPGLVSNEQFF; DNA: TGTGCCAGCAGCCCGGGACTAGTGAGCAATGAGCAGTTCTTC
D: -; J: TRBJ2-3; V: TRBV18; size: -; length: 12; CDR3: CASSLSTDTQYF; DNA: TGTGCCAGCTCACTAAGCACAGATACGCAGTATTTT
D: -; J: TRBJ2-1; V: TRBV4-3; size: -; length: 16; CDR3: CASSQESGPSYNEQFF; DNA: TGCGCCAGCAGCCAAGAATCGGGACCATCCTACAATGAGCAGTTCTTC
D: TRBD2; J: TRBJ2-1; V: TRBV28; size: -; length: 15; CDR3: CASSAGTSGYNEQFF; DNA: TGTGCCAGCAGTGCAGGGACTAGCGGATACAATGAGCAGTTCTTC
D: TRBD1; J: TRBJ1-2; V: TRBV15; size: -; length: 17; CDR3: CATSRVGSGTGRYGYTF; DNA: TGTGCCACCAGCAGAGTAGGTTCCGGGACAGGGCGTTATGGCTACACCTTC
D: TRBD1; J: TRBJ2-3; V: TRBV11-3; size: -; length: 15; CDR3: CASSLGTGIADTQYF; DNA: TGTGCCAGCAGCTTAGGGACAGGGATCGCAGATACGCAGTATTTT
D: -; J: TRBJ2-2; V: TRBV5-4; size: -; length: 14; CDR3: CASSLAGPGGELFF; DNA: TGTGCCAGCAGCTTGGCCGGGCCGGGAGGGGAGCTGTTTTTT
D: TRBD2; J: TRBJ2-3; V: TRBV5-1; size: -; length: 15; CDR3: CASSLTASGGGTQYF; DNA: TGCGCCAGCAGCTTGACGGCTAGCGGGGGGGGTACGCAGTATTTT
D: -; J: TRBJ1-6; V: TRBV5-1; size: -; length: 13; CDR3: CASSLGGNSPLHF; DNA: TGCGCCAGCAGCTTAGGAGGTAATTCACCCCTCCACTTT
D: -; J: TRBJ1-6; V: TRBV19; size: -; length: 15; CDR3: CASSIAGRSRSPLHF; DNA: TGTGCCAGTAGTATCGCGGGACGGAGTAGGTCACCCCTCCACTTT
D: -; J: TRBJ2-7; V: TRBV5-1; size: -; length: 14; CDR3: CASKVEERTDEQYF; DNA: TGCGCCAGCAAGGTCGAGGAGAGGACCGACGAGCAGTACTTC
D: -; J: TRBJ2-2; V: TRBV7-9; size: -; length: 12; CDR3: CASSSPAGELFF; DNA: TGTGCCAGCAGCTCCCCCGCCGGGGAGCTGTTTTTT
D: -; J: TRBJ1-2; V: TRBV6-2/TRBV6-3; size: once; length: 13; CDR3: CASSKQDTYGYTF; DNA: TGTGCCAGCAGTAAACAGGACACCTATGGCTACACCTTC
D: TRBD2; J: TRBJ2-1; V: TRBV4-1; size: -; length: 17; CDR3: CASSQGVGGSSYNEQFF; DNA: TGCGCCAGCAGCCAAGGGGTGGGCGGGAGCTCCTACAATGAGCAGTTCTTC
D: -; J: TRBJ2-2; V: TRBV7-2; size: once; length: 15; CDR3: CASSLAGRATGELFF; DNA: TGTGCCAGCAGCTTAGCGGGGCGGGCCACCGGGGAGCTGTTTTTT
D: TRBD1; J: TRBJ1-2; V: TRBV7-9; size: -; length: 17; CDR3: CASTTLRGTGDLYGYTF; DNA: TGTGCCAGCACGACCCTTCGGGGGACAGGGGACCTCTATGGCTACACCTTC
D: -; J: TRBJ1-3; V: TRBV5-6; size: once; length: 14; CDR3: CASPRLQYGNTIYF; DNA: TGTGCCAGCCCGAGGTTACAGTACGGAAACACCATATATTTT
D: -; J: TRBJ1-1; V: TRBV7-9; size: -; length: 18; CDR3: CASSSRGGSGGMNTEAFF; DNA: TGTGCCAGCAGCTCCAGGGGAGGCTCAGGAGGCATGAACACTGAAGCTTTCTTT
D: -; J: TRBJ1-1; V: TRBV6-2/TRBV6-3; size: -; length: 11; CDR3: CASSYSSVAFF; DNA: TGTGCCAGCAGTTACTCGAGTGTAGCTTTCTTT
D: -; J: TRBJ1-5; V: TRBV6-2/TRBV6-3; size: -; length: 15; CDR3: CASSYVMVRNQPQHF; DNA: TGTGCCAGCAGTTACGTAATGGTGAGGAATCAGCCCCAGCATTTT
D: -; J: TRBJ1-5; V: TRBV6-5; size: -; length: 14; CDR3: CASLGDRGVQPQHF; DNA: TGTGCCAGCTTAGGAGACCGAGGCGTTCAGCCCCAGCATTTT
D: TRBD1; J: TRBJ2-2; V: TRBV10-3; size: -; length: 16; CDR3: CAISIRDRDFTGELFF; DNA: TGTGCCATCAGCATCCGGGACAGGGATTTCACCGGGGAGCTGTTTTTT
D: -; J: TRBJ2-2; V: TRBV28; size: few; length: 16; CDR3: CASIPLKDQFTGELFF; DNA: TGTGCCAGCATCCCCCTGAAGGACCAATTCACCGGGGAGCTGTTTTTT
D: TRBD1; J: TRBJ2-7; V: TRBV19; size: -; length: 14; CDR3: CASSLRDRAYEQYF; DNA: TGTGCCAGTAGTCTCCGGGACAGGGCCTACGAGCAGTACTTC
D: TRBD2; J: TRBJ2-3; V: TRBV7-3; size: -; length: 17; CDR3: CASSSNSVAGGTDTQYF; DNA: TGTGCCAGCAGCTCCAATTCAGTAGCGGGCGGCACAGATACGCAGTATTTT
D: TRBD1; J: TRBJ1-1; V: TRBV6-2/TRBV6-3; size: -; length: 13; CDR3: CASSLTGWTEAFF; DNA: TGTGCCAGCAGTTTGACAGGGTGGACTGAAGCTTTCTTT
D: -; J: TRBJ1-1; V: TRBV3-1/TRBV3-2; size: -; length: 14; CDR3: CASSQLGRGTEAFF; DNA: TGTGCCAGCAGCCAATTAGGAAGGGGGACTGAAGCTTTCTTT
D: -; J: TRBJ2-7; V: TRBV28; size: once; length: 15; CDR3: CASSLPREWRYEQYF; DNA: TGTGCCAGCAGTTTACCCCGGGAGTGGAGGTACGAGCAGTACTTC
D: TRBD2; J: TRBJ2-7; V: TRBV5-1; size: -; length: 15; CDR3: CASSFLAGVLYEQYF; DNA: TGCGCCAGCAGCTTTCTAGCGGGAGTTCTCTACGAGCAGTACTTC
D: -; J: TRBJ2-2; V: TRBV7-9; size: -; length: 15; CDR3: CASSLARLTIGELFF; DNA: TGTGCCAGCAGCTTAGCTCGTCTTACGATCGGGGAGCTGTTTTTT
D: -; J: TRBJ1-5; V: TRBV18; size: -; length: 13; CDR3: CASSPGKDQPQHF; DNA: TGTGCCAGCTCACCAGGGAAGGATCAGCCCCAGCATTTT
D: -; J: TRBJ1-1; V: TRBV18; size: -; length: 16; CDR3: CASSPLEIHQNTEAFF; DNA: TGTGCCAGCTCACCCCTTGAAATACACCAGAACACTGAAGCTTTCTTT
D: TRBD1; J: TRBJ1-6; V: TRBV18; size: -; length: 14; CDR3: CASSPGQGNSPLHF; DNA: TGTGCCAGCTCACCAGGACAGGGGAATTCACCCCTCCACTTT
D: TRBD2; J: TRBJ2-1; V: TRBV4-3; size: -; length: 18; CDR3: CASSQDLSGRLPYNEQFF; DNA: TGCGCCAGCAGCCAAGATTTGAGCGGGAGATTACCCTACAATGAGCAGTTCTTC
D: -; J: TRBJ2-1; V: TRBV18; size: -; length: 12; CDR3: CASSYSRNEQFF; DNA: TGTGCCAGCTCATACAGCAGGAATGAGCAGTTCTTC
D: -; J: TRBJ2-1; V: TRBV18; size: -; length: 16; CDR3: CASSPRGPRSYNEQFF; DNA: TGTGCCAGCTCACCACGCGGGCCGCGCTCCTACAATGAGCAGTTCTTC
D: TRBD1; J: TRBJ2-1; V: TRBV4-3; size: -; length: 14; CDR3: CASSQVAGGNEQFF; DNA: TGCGCCAGCAGCCAAGTGGCAGGGGGCAATGAGCAGTTCTTC
D: TRBD1; J: TRBJ1-1; V: TRBV20-1; size: -; length: 11; CDR3: CSATTGYEAFF; DNA: TGCAGTGCTACGACAGGGTATGAAGCTTTCTTT